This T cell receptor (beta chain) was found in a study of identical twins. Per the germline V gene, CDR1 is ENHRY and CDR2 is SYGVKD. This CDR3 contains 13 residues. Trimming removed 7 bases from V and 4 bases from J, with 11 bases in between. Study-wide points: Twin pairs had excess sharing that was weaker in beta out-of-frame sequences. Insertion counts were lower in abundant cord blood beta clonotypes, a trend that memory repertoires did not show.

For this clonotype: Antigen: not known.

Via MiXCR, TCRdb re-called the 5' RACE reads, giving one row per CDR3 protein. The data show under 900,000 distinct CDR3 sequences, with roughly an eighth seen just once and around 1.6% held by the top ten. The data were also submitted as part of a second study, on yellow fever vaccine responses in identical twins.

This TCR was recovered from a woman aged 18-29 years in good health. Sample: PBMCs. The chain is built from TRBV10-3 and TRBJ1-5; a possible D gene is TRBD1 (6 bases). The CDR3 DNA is TGTGCCATCAAAAACAGGGAAAATCAGCCCCAGCATTTT. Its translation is CAIKNRENQPQHF.